This T cell receptor (beta chain) stems from a study of OX40 agonist ivuxolimab in advanced cancers. Background on the study: With ivuxolimab, an agonistic anti-OX40 (CD134) antibody, patients were treated.

Sequencing was performed with immunoSEQ multiplex PCR; in TCRdb, only in-frame clones are kept and a portion is missing. There are 65,000 to 80,000 clones in the sample; approximately 86% occur only once, and roughly 0.9% lies in the top ten. Germline V lookup: CDR1 SEHNR, CDR2 FQNEAQ (reference sequence). The CDR3 contains 15 residues. The V end lost 1 base, the J end lost 1 base, and 7 bases lay between the germline ends. The origin of this receptor is an adult with an advanced solid tumor such as melanoma, head and neck, liver or kidney cancer. The chain employs TRBV7-9 and TRBJ2-2; tentatively, D is TRBD1 (5 bases). This material consisted of CD4+ or CD8+ T cells sorted from blood, taken in a trial of the OX40 agonist ivuxolimab. The CDR3 loop is CASSLGQGNTGELFF. CDR3 DNA: TGTGCCAGCAGCTTAGGTCAGGGGAACACCGGGGAGCTGTTTTTT. The full variable domain, in which reference TRBV7-9 and TRBJ2-2 provide the parts outside the CDR3, is DTGVSQNPRHKITKRGQNVTFRCDPISEHNRLYWYRQTLGQGPEFLTYFQNEAQLEKSRLLSDRFSAERPKGSFSTLEIQRTEQGDSAMYLCASSLGQGNTGELFFGEGSRLTVL.